Presented here are 11 T cell receptor beta chains from one specimen sequenced in a study of cytomegalovirus exposure and HLA in healthy donors. Use of 60 Vbeta and 13 Jbeta primers characterized the PCR. Clones were read by immunoSEQ multiplex PCR, and TCRdb kept only the in-frame ones, dropping some. Of approximately 140,000 clones in the sample, about three quarters were seen once. Material for sequencing was PBMCs. The receptors come from a human donor in good health.

The chain joins TRBV9 to TRBJ1-1; D is possibly TRBD1 (6 bases). The CDR3 has 13 amino acids. Looked up from germline, CDR1 is SGDLS and CDR2 is YYNGEE. The ends were cut back, 1 base at V and 5 bases at J, with 9 bases in the middle. The CDR3 sequence is CASSVSGVTEAFF. The CDR3 DNA reads TGTGCCAGCAGCGTATCAGGGGTTACTGAAGCTTTCTTT.

The chain is built from TRBV5-1 and TRBJ2-1; D is uncertain. The CDR3 runs 16 residues. The germline V gene has CDR1 SGHRS and CDR2 YFSETQ. V dropped 0 bases and J dropped 6 bases, with 16 bases sitting between them. The CDR3 sequence: CASSLVRLVYGNEQFF. The CDR3 coding sequence is TGCGCCAGCAGCTTGGTGCGGCTAGTTTATGGCAATGAGCAGTTCTTC.

The V gene is TRBV6-5, the J gene TRBJ2-7, with 8 positions matching TRBD1. The length of the CDR3 is 13 residues. Germline V lookup: CDR1 MNHEY, CDR2 SVGAGI. Trimming cost V 5 bases and J 3 bases; bases outside gene matches: 3. In DNA, the CDR3 is TGTGCCAGCAGTCCAGGGGGCCTCTACGAGCAGTACTTC. It translates to CASSPGGLYEQYF.

The J gene is TRBJ2-1, the V gene TRBV27, with TRBD2 matching over 12 bases. Germline CDR1 and CDR2: MNHEY and SMNVEV (reference sequence). The V gene end was trimmed by 8 bases and the J gene end by 4 bases; junction bases not matched to a gene: 6. The CDR3 runs 15 residues. The CDR3 coding sequence is TGTGCCAGCTGCCACGGGACTAGCGGGTACAATGAGCAGTTCTTC. This encodes CASCHGTSGYNEQFF.

Only a few counts were recorded for this clone. V is TRBV9 and J is TRBJ2-3; 12 bases agree with TRBD2. CDR1 and CDR2 (germline): SGDLS, YYNGEE. The trim removed 0 bases at V and 3 bases at J, leaving 5 bases unmatched. There are 17 residues in the CDR3. CDR3 nucleotide sequence: TGTGCCAGCAGCGTAGCCGGACTAGCGGGAATTACAGATACGCAGTATTTT. This gives the protein CASSVAGLAGITDTQYF.

The chain couples TRBV7-3 to TRBJ2-1; tentative D call: TRBD2 (6 bases). V was cut by 5 bases and J by 0 bases, with 11 bases left in between. The germline V gene encodes CDR1 SGHTA and CDR2 FQGTGA. The CDR3 spans 15 residues. The CDR3 loop reads CASSVSGFSYNEQFF. The CDR3 DNA reads TGTGCCAGCAGCGTTAGCGGATTCTCCTACAATGAGCAGTTCTTC. Complete variable domain (other parts from reference TRBV7-3 and TRBJ2-1): GAGVSQTPSNKVTEKGKYVELRCDPISGHTALYWYRQSLGQGPEFLIYFQGTGAADDSGLPNDRFFAVRPEGSVSTLKIQRTERGDSAVYLCASSVSGFSYNEQFFGPGTRLTVL.

The genes are TRBV9 and TRBJ2-3; 8 bases fit TRBD2. The ends lost 0 bases at V and 4 bases at J; junction bases unmatched: 4. Looked up from germline, CDR1 is SGDLS and CDR2 is YYNGEE. The CDR3 has 15 residues. As DNA, the CDR3 is TGTGCCAGCAGCGTAGGGCCGGGAGGGGCAGATACGCAGTATTTT. Translated: CASSVGPGGADTQYF.

The rearrangement links TRBV6-1 to TRBJ1-2, with D perhaps matching TRBD1 (6 bases). This CDR3 has 14 amino acids. The V gene lost 7 bases and the J gene lost 1 base, with 13 bases spanning the gap. CDR1 MNHNS and CDR2 SASEGT come from the germline V gene. CDR3 sequence: CASKMDRYNYGYTF. The CDR3 nucleotides are TGTGCCAGCAAGATGGACAGATATAACTATGGCTACACCTTC.

The chain employs TRBV11-2 and TRBJ2-5; tentatively, D is TRBD2 (7 bases). CDR1 and CDR2 (germline): SGHAT, FQNNGV. The CDR3 loop spans 15 amino acids. V lost 5 bases and J 5 bases, leaving 18 bases between the germline ends. The CDR3 loop reads CASSPRGGDRETQYF. The CDR3 region has the DNA TGTGCCAGCAGCCCTAGAGGGGGGGATCGGGAGACCCAGTACTTC.

The rearrangement joins TRBV6-6 to TRBJ1-1; weak D call: TRBD1 (5 bases). CDR3 length equals 14 residues. Germline V CDR1 and CDR2: MNHNY, SVGAGI (reference sequence). Trimming shortened V by 5 bases and J by 1 base, and 11 bases separated the two germline ends. The CDR3: CASSRTPKNTEAFF. CDR3 sequence (DNA): TGTGCCAGCAGTAGGACACCAAAGAACACTGAAGCTTTCTTT.

As concerns this clone: The junction departs from the called germline gene at one end, perhaps through a read error. The chain joins TRBV6-4 to TRBJ1-1; D gene unclear. The CDR3 totals 15 residues. From germline, CDR1 is MRHNA and CDR2 SNTAGT. The CDR3 sequence: CTSSLNIDGSGEAFF. The CDR3, as DNA: TGTACCAGCAGTTTGAACATCGACGGTTCAGGTGAAGCTTTCTTT.